This TCR beta chain appears in the sequencing data of a study of regulatory T cells in long-lasting Graves disease (dated by TCRdb to the early 2020s). Background for the entire study: Persistent Graves' disease meant more than 5 years of antithyroid drug treatment with TSH receptor autoantibodies that stayed positive. This study used TCR sequencing and RNA sequencing of peripheral blood to compare persistent Graves' disease patients against newly diagnosed Graves' disease patients. The study was conducted in China and was registered as a clinical trial. A total of roughly 35 samples underwent TCR sequencing: approximately 13 from persistent and approximately 20 from newly diagnosed Graves' disease patients. In the clinical cohort, patients with persistent Graves' disease had used antithyroid drugs for an average of about 9.3 years. Results and caveats for the whole study, not just this receptor: Because the primary lesion, thyroid tissue, could not be accessed, the study looked at peripheral blood alone. The authors acknowledged the small sample size as a limitation that may reduce accuracy. Persistent Graves' disease patients showed lower TCR Shannon entropy and fewer highly expanded clones than newly diagnosed patients, suggesting clonal expansion. Only the TCR beta chain was sequenced and analyzed. Patients with persistent disease shared more public clonotypes (around 2,500) than newly diagnosed patients did (more than 900). TRBV28, TRBJ1-2 and TRBJ2-5 were preferentially used in persistent disease, while TRBV20-1 and TRBJ2-1 were favored in newly diagnosed disease.

From a lookup of the germline V gene, CDR1 and CDR2 are MNHEY and SVGEGT. Deletion took 2 bases off V and 0 bases off J, with a span of 13 bases between the germline ends. Reading from cysteine to phenylalanine, the CDR3 counts 16 amino acids. Here the CDR3 DNA is all that survives: 48 bases in frame from base 1. Library method: multiplex PCR. Sequencing was carried out with an Illumina HiSeq 4000. To build TCR beta libraries, CDR3 regions were amplified by Arm-PCR using iRepertoire HTBI primers. PCR products were gel purified before sequencing. Processing in the source paper ran as follows. Gene usage analysis of CDR3 amino acid clonotypes relied on the roughly 60 TRBV and 14 TRBJ segments identified across samples. Filtered high-quality paired reads were merged into contigs using COPE and FqMerger. BLAST was used to align contigs to IMGT TRBV, TRBD and TRBJ reference genes, with CDR3 defined following IMGT. Highly expanded clones were defined as clonotypes with a frequency above 0.1%. Shannon entropy was used to measure repertoire diversity, and the Gini coefficient was used to measure V-J evenness. Public clonotypes were defined as clonotypes shared by more than one individual. TCRdb handled the public reads itself, with Q25 trimming in fastp and clone calling in MiXCR, and kept productive beta chains. Rows matching on CDR3 protein sequence are summarized as one entry with the most common DNA and genes. The V and J calls and clone size come from TCRdb's table, not from the authors' own analysis. The sample table holds 300,000 to 350,000 distinct CDR3 sequences, of which roughly 21% were seen once. The top ten clonotypes cover roughly 29% of the sample.

In the paper's terms, the time point label means: persistent/refractory GD, antithyroid drugs over 5 years with positive TRAb. For both TCR sequencing and RNA sequencing, RNA was extracted from PBMCs in TRIzol. The diagnosis of Graves' disease was made according to American Thyroid Association guidelines. Patients for the study were recruited at an endocrinology department in Xi'an, China. Each patient gave 9 to 10 milliliters of peripheral blood, collected in an EDTA anticoagulant tube. PBMCs were isolated by Ficoll Paque Plus density gradient separation without further T cell sorting. An Agilent 2100 Bioanalyzer and agarose gel were used to check RNA quality, and a NanoDrop 2000 was used to measure RNA concentration. This clonotype was recorded at least ten times. Its antigen is currently not known. Base qualities are not provided; no much larger clone lies one nucleotide away.

Sample: peripheral blood mononuclear cells (PBMCs), taken when the disease was refractory, from a patient treated with antithyroid drugs. This receptor was obtained from a female donor with Graves disease. Here the chain combines TRBV6-2 or TRBV6-3 and TRBJ1-2; the D region possibly corresponds to TRBD1 (5 bases align). For the CDR3, the sequence is CASSYGGGRSNYGYTF. The sequenced DNA is TGTGCCAGCAGTTACGGGGGAGGACGGTCTAACTATGGCTACACCTTC.